This T cell receptor (beta chain) was identified during a study of monozygotic twins with inflammatory bowel disease. In germline, CDR1 is SGHVS, CDR2 FQNEAQ. CDR3 size: 15 residues. TCRdb re-called the 5' RACE reads; one entry per CDR3 protein, DNA not given. The table lists about 350,000 distinct CDR3 sequences. Study findings and constraints: No single strong signal or clonotype associated with IBD was supported. Patient repertoires may have gained variability from differing immunosuppressive treatments. Twins with IBD had fewer clonotypes in common with others than healthy twins, particularly during disease activity.

A word on this clonotype: Its antigen is unidentified.

This receptor was obtained from a human donor with ulcerative colitis or Crohn's disease, or a healthy co-twin of an affected twin (not recorded which). J is TRBJ2-3 and V is TRBV7-8; the D call from TCRdb, TRBD1, cannot be confirmed without DNA. The sequencing sample was made of blood. CDR3 amino acids: CATLRGGRGTDTQYF.